These T cell receptor beta chains were read from a single sample in a study of shared clonotypes between healthy human individuals. Profiling relied on immunoSEQ multiplex PCR, and the TCRdb table lists in-frame clones only, not all of them. The sample includes 560,000 or so clones, about 95% of them seen just once. The sequenced sample was naive CD8+ T cells sorted from blood. These TCRs come from a woman in her twenties or thirties in good health. CDR3s include the opening cysteine and the closing phenylalanine or tryptophan. D genes are given only for firm matches. The size entry is marked missing in some rows and otherwise reads once, few, many or a size class.

TRBV7-6	NA	TRBJ2-1	NA	CASSLEHNEQFF	TGTGCCAGCAGCTTAGAGCACAATGAGCAGTTCTTC
TRBV4-1	TRBD2	TRBJ2-7	NA	CASSQWLTSGTSYEQYF	TGCGCCAGCAGCCAATGGCTGACTAGCGGAACCTCCTACGAGCAGTACTTC
TRBV14	TRBD2	TRBJ2-1	NA	CASSTREAAYNEQFF	TGTGCCAGCAGCACACGGGAGGCAGCCTACAATGAGCAGTTCTTC
TRBV5-6	NA	TRBJ2-5	once	CASLTWGRQETQYF	TGTGCCAGCCTCACATGGGGCAGGCAAGAGACCCAGTACTTC
TRBV4-2	NA	TRBJ1-3	once	CASSQESLAVAGNTIYF	TGTGCCAGCAGCCAAGAATCCCTGGCGGTAGCTGGAAACACCATATATTTT
TRBV7-9	NA	TRBJ2-7	NA	CASSLGRLGEQYF	TGTGCCAGCAGCTTAGGCAGGCTGGGCGAGCAGTACTTC
TRBV13	NA	TRBJ2-7	once	CASSLGTGGEQYF	TGTGCCAGCAGCTTAGGGACAGGAGGCGAGCAGTACTTC
TRBV6-5	NA	TRBJ1-4	NA	CASSIQGGLNEKLFF	TGTGCCAGCAGTATCCAGGGAGGACTTAATGAAAAACTGTTTTTT
TRBV19	NA	TRBJ1-1	NA	CASSIRGPGPDTEAFF	TGTGCCAGTAGTATCAGGGGTCCGGGTCCCGACACTGAAGCTTTCTTT
TRBV6-5	NA	TRBJ2-7	NA	CASSYVGSGEQYF	TGTGCCAGCAGTTATGTAGGTAGTGGCGAGCAGTACTTC
TRBV27	TRBD2	TRBJ2-7	NA	CASIPSGTTDYEQYF	TGTGCCAGCATCCCTTCGGGGACTACCGACTACGAGCAGTACTTC
TRBV9	NA	TRBJ1-5	NA	CASSVGQMGPQHF	TGTGCCAGCAGCGTAGGTCAGATGGGGCCCCAGCATTTT
TRBV2	NA	TRBJ1-2	NA	CASSEGGAAYGYTF	TGTGCCAGCAGTGAAGGCGGGGCAGCATATGGCTACACCTTC
TRBV10-1	NA	TRBJ2-7	NA	CASSDPNYEQYF	TGCGCCAGCAGTGACCCGAACTACGAGCAGTACTTC
TRBV28	TRBD1	TRBJ1-5	NA	CASSFDGQGAQPQHF	TGTGCCAGCAGTTTTGATGGACAGGGCGCTCAGCCCCAGCATTTT
TRBV7-8	TRBD1	TRBJ1-5	NA	CASSLEAGGGQPQHF	TGTGCCAGCAGCTTAGAGGCAGGGGGCGGTCAGCCCCAGCATTTT
TRBV27	NA	TRBJ2-3	NA	CASSLPGDTQYF	TGTGCCAGCAGTTTACCCGGAGATACGCAGTATTTT
TRBV5-6	NA	TRBJ2-1	NA	CASSLGLEQFF	TGTGCCAGCAGCTTAGGGCTTGAGCAGTTCTTC
TRBV5-4	TRBD1	TRBJ1-4	once	CASSWTGGTNEKLFF	TGTGCCAGCAGCTGGACAGGGGGCACTAATGAAAAACTGTTTTTT
TRBV5-1	TRBD2	TRBJ2-4	NA	CASSSAGSAKNIQYF	TGCGCCAGCAGCTCAGCGGGATCTGCCAAAAACATTCAGTACTTC
TRBV28	TRBD1	TRBJ1-5	NA	CASKITGGSNQPQHF	TGTGCCAGCAAAATTACAGGGGGAAGCAATCAGCCCCAGCATTTT
TRBV7-2	TRBD2	TRBJ2-1	NA	CASSFFGREGLEQFF	TGTGCCAGCAGCTTTTTTGGGCGGGAGGGCCTTGAGCAGTTCTTC
TRBV29-1	NA	TRBJ1-3	NA	CSALGGSGNTIYF	TGCAGCGCCCTAGGGGGGTCTGGAAACACCATATATTTT
TRBV6-6	NA	TRBJ1-1	NA	CASRKSNRENTEAFF	TGTGCCAGCAGGAAATCTAACAGGGAGAACACTGAAGCTTTCTTT
TRBV28	NA	TRBJ1-2	NA	CASTPWQYANYGYTF	TGTGCCAGCACCCCCTGGCAGTATGCTAACTATGGCTACACCTTC
TRBV19	NA	TRBJ2-5	NA	CASSHSRARETQYF	TGTGCCAGTAGCCACTCGAGGGCGCGGGAGACCCAGTACTTC
TRBV5-1	TRBD1	TRBJ1-4	NA	CASSWDAGQATNEKLFF	TGCGCCAGCAGCTGGGATGCTGGACAGGCAACTAATGAAAAACTGTTTTTT